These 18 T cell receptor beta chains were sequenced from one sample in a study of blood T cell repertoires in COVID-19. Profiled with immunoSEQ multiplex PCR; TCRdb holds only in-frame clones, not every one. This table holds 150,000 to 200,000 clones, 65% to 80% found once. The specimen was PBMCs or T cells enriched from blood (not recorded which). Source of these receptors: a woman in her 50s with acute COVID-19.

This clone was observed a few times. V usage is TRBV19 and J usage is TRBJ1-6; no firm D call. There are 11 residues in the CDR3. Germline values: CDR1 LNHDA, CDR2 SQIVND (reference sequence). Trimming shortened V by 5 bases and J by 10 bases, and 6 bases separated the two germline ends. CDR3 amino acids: CASSSGSPLHF. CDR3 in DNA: TGTGCCAGTAGTTCGGGGTCACCCCTCCACTTT.

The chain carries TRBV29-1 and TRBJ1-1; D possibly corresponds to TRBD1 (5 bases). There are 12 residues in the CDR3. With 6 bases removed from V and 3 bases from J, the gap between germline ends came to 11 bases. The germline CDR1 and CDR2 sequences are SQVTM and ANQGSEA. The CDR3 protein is CSVQGTDTEAFF. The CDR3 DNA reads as TGCAGCGTCCAGGGTACGGACACTGAAGCTTTCTTT.

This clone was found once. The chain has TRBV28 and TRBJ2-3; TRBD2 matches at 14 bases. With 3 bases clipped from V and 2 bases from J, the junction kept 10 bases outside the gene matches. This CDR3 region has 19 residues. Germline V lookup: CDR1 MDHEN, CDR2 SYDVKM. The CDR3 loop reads CASSFGLAGGPPHTDTQYF. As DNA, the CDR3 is TGTGCCAGCAGTTTCGGACTAGCGGGGGGCCCCCCTCACACAGATACGCAGTATTTT.

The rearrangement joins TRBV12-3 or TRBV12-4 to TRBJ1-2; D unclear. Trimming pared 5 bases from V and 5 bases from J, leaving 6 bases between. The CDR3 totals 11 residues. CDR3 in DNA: TGTGCCAGCAGTGAGTGGTATGGCTACACCTTC. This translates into CASSEWYGYTF.

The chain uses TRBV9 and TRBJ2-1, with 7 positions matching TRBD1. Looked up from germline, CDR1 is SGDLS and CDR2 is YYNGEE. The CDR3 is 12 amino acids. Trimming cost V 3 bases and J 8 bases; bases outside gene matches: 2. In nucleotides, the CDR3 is TGTGCCAGCAGCGCGACAGGGTATGAGCAGTTCTTC. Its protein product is CASSATGYEQFF.

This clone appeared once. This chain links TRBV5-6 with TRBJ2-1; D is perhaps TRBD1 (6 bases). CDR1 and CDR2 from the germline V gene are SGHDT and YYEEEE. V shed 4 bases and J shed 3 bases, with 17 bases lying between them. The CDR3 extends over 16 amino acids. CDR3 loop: CASSPIDGGRYNEQFF. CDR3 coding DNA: TGTGCCAGCAGCCCTATTGATGGGGGCCGCTACAATGAGCAGTTCTTC.

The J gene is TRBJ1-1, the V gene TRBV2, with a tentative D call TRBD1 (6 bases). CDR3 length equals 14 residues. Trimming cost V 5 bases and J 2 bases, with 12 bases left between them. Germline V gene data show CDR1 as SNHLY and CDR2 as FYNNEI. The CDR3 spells CASSPQGYNTEAFF. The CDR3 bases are TGTGCCAGCAGTCCACAGGGATATAACACTGAAGCTTTCTTT.

The CDR3 is CASSPPAGTGNSPLHF. CDR3 DNA sequence: TGTGCCAGCTCACCCCCCGCGGGGACGGGTAATTCACCCCTCCACTTT. The rearrangement joins TRBV18 to TRBJ1-6; the D gene is possibly TRBD1 (5 bases). Trimming shortened V by 3 bases and J by 6 bases, and 15 bases separated the two germline ends. The CDR3 totals 16 residues. CDR1 and CDR2 (germline): KGHSH, LQKENI.

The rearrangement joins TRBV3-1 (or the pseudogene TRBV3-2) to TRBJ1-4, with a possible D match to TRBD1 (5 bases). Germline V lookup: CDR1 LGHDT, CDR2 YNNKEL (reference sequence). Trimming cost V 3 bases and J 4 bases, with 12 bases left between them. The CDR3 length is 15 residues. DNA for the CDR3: TGTGCCAGCAGCCAGCGGGGGGATGGTAATGAAAAACTGTTTTTT. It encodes CASSQRGDGNEKLFF.

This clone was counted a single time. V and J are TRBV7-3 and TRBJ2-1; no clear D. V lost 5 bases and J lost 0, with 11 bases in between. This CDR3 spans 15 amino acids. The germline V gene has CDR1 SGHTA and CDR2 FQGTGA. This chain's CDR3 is CASSSASSSYNEQFF. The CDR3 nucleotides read TGTGCCAGCAGCAGCGCTTCGAGCTCCTACAATGAGCAGTTCTTC.

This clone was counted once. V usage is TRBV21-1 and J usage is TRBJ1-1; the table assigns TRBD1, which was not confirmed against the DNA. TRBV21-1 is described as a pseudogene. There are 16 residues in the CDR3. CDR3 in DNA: TGTGCCAGCAGCGCCAATGACAGGGTCGGAAACACTGAAGCTTTCTTT. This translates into CASSANDRVGNTEAFF.

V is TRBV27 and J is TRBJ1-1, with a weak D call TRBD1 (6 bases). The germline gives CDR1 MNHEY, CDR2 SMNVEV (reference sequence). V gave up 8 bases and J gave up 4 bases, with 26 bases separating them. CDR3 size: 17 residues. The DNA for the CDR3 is TGTGCCAGCTTGGGGCACAATACAGGGTCTACCCTCACTGAAGCTTTCTTT. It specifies CASLGHNTGSTLTEAFF.

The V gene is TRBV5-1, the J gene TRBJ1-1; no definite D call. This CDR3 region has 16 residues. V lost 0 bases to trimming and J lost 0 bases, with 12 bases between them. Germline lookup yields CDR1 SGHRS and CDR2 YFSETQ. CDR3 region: CASSLAQTSVNTEAFF. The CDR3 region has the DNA TGCGCCAGCAGCTTGGCACAGACCTCTGTGAACACTGAAGCTTTCTTT.

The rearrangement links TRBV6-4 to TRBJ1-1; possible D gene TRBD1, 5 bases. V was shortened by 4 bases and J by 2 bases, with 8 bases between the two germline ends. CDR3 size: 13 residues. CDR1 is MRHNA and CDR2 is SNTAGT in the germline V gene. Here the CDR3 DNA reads TGTGCCAGCAGTGCCCAGGGCAACACTGAAGCTTTCTTT. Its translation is CASSAQGNTEAFF.

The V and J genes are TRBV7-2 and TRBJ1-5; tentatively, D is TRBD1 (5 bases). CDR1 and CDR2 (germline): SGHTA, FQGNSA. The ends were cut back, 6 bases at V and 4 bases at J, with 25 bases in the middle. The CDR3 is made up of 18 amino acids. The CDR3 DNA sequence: TGTGCCAGCAGTCCCACGTTTGGCAGGGCGGTAAGAAATCAGCCCCAGCATTTT. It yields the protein CASSPTFGRAVRNQPQHF.

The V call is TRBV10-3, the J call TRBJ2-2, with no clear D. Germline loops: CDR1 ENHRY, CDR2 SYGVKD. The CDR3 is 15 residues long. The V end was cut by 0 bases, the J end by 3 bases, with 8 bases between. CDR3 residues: CAISESSRDTGELFF. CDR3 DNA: TGTGCCATCAGTGAGTCAAGTCGAGACACCGGGGAGCTGTTTTTT.

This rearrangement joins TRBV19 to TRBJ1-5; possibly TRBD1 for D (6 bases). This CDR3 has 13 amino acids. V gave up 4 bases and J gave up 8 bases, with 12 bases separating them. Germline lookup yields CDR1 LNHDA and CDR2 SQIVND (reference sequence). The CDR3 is CASSNRVMEPQHF. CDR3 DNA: TGTGCCAGTAGTAACAGGGTGATGGAGCCCCAGCATTTT.

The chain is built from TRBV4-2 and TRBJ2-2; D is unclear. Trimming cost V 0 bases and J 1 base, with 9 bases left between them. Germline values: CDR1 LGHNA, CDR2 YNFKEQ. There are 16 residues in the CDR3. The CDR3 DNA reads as TGTGCCAGCAGCCAAGACCCCCCCCAGAACACCGGGGAGCTGTTTTTT. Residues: CASSQDPPQNTGELFF.